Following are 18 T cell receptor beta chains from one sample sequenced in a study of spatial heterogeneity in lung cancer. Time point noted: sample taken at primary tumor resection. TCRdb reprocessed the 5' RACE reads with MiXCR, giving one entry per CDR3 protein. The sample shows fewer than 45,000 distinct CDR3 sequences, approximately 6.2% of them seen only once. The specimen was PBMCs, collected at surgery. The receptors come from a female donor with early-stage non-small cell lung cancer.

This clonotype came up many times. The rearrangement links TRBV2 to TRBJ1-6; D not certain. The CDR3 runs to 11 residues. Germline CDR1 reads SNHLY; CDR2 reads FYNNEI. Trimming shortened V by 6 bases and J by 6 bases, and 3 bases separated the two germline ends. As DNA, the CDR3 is TGTGCCAGCAGCTCTAATTCACCCCTCCACTTT. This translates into CASSSNSPLHF.

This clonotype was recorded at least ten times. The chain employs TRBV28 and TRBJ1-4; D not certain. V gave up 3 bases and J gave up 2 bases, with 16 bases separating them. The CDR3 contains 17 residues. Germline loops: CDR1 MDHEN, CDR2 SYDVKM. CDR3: CASSLDGTGRTNEKLFF. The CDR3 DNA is TGTGCCAGCAGTTTGGACGGCACGGGGAGGACTAATGAAAAACTGTTTTTT.

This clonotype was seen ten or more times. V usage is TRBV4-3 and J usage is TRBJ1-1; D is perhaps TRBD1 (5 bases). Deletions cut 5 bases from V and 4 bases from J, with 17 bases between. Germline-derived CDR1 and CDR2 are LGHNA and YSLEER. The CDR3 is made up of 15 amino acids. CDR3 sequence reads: CASSWGRDGTTEAFF. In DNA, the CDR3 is TGCGCCAGCAGCTGGGGGAGGGACGGGACCACTGAAGCTTTCTTT.

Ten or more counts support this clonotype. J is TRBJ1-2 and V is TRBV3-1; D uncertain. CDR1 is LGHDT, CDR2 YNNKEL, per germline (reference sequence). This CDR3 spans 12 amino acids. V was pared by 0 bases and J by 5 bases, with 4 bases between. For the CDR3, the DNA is TGTGCCAGCAGCCAAGAGTTTTATGGCTACACCTTC. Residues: CASSQEFYGYTF. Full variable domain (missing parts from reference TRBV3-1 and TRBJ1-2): DTAVSQTPKYLVTQMGNDKSIKCEQNLGHDTMYWYKQDSKKFLKIMFSYNNKELIINETVPNRFSPKSPDKAHLNLHINSLELGDSAVYFCASSQEFYGYTFGSGTRLTVV.

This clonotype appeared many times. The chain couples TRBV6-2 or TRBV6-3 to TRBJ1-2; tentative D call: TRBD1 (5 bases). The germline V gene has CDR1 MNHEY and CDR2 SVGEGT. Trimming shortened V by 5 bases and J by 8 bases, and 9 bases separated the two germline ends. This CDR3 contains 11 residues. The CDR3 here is CASSHWGGYTF. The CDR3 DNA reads TGTGCCAGCAGTCATTGGGGCGGCTACACCTTC.

CDR3 coding DNA: TGTGCCAGCAGTTACGGGACAGGGGAGCAGTTCTTC. Protein: CASSYGTGEQFF. The chain links TRBV6-5 to TRBJ2-1, with TRBD1 identical over 9 bases. Germline lookup yields CDR1 MNHEY and CDR2 SVGAGI. CDR3 length: 12 amino acids. Trimming at V came to 2 bases and at J to 10 bases, leaving 0 bases not matched to a gene.

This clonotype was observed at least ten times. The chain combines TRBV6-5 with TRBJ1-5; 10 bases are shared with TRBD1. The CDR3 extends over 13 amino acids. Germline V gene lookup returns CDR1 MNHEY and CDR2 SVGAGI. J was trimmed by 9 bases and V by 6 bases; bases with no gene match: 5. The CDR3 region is CASSSDRGSPQHF. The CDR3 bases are TGTGCCAGCAGCTCGGACAGGGGGTCGCCCCAGCATTTT.

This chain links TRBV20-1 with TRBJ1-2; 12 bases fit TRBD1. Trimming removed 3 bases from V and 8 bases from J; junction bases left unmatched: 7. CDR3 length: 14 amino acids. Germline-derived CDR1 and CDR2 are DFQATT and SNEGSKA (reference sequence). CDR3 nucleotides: TGCAGTGCTAGGGCCGGGACAGGGGGCCTGGGCTACACCTTC. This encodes CSARAGTGGLGYTF.

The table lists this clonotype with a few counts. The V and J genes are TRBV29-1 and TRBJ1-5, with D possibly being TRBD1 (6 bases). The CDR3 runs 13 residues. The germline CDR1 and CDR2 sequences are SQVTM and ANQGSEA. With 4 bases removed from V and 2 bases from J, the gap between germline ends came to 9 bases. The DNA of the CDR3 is TGCAGCGTTGGGGCAGGGGGCAATCAGCCCCAGCATTTT. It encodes CSVGAGGNQPQHF.

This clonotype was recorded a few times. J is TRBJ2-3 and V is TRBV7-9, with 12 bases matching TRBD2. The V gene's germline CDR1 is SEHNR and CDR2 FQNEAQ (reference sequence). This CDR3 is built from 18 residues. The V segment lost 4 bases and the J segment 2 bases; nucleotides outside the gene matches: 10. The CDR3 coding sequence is TGTGCCAGCAGCTCCCCCCTAGCGGGGGGGCCTTTCACAGATACGCAGTATTTT. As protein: CASSSPLAGGPFTDTQYF.

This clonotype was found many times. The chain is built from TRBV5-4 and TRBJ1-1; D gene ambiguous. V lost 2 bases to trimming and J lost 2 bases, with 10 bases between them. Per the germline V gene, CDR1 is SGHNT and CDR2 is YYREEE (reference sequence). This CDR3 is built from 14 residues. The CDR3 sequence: CASSFTHRNTEAFF. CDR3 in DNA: TGTGCCAGCAGCTTTACGCATCGCAACACTGAAGCTTTCTTT.

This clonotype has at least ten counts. The CDR3, as DNA: TGTGCCAGCATCCCATCTTTGGGCACTGAAGCTTTCTTT. It is translated as CASIPSLGTEAFF. The genes are TRBV6-5 and TRBJ1-1, with D hard to call. There are 13 residues in the CDR3. In germline, CDR1 is MNHEY, CDR2 SVGAGI. The V and J ends lost 7 bases and 4 bases respectively, with 13 bases between them.

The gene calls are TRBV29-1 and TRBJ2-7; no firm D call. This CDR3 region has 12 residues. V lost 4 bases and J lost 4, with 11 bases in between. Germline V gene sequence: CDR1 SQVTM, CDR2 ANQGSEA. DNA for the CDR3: TGCAGCGTTGCCCAGACGGAGTACGAGCAGTACTTC. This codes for CSVAQTEYEQYF.

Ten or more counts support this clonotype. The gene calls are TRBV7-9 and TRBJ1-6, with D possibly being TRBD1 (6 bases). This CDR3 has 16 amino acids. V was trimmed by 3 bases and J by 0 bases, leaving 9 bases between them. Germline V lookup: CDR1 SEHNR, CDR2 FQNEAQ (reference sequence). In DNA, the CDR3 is TGTGCCAGCAGCTTCCAGGGGAGCTCCTATAATTCACCCCTCCACTTT. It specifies CASSFQGSSYNSPLHF.

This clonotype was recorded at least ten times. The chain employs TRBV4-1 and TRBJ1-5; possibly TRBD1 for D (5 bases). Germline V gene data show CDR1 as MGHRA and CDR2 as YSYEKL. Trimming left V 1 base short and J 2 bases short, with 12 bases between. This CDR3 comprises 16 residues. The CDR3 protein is CASSQGDLGGNQPQHF. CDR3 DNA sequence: TGCGCCAGCAGCCAAGGAGACTTGGGGGGCAATCAGCCCCAGCATTTT.

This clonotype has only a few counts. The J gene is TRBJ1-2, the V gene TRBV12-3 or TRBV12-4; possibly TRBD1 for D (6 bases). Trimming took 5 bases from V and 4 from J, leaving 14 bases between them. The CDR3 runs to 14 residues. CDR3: CASSPRTEGYGYTF. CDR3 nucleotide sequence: TGTGCCAGCAGTCCCCGGACAGAAGGCTATGGCTACACCTTC.

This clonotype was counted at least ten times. DNA of the CDR3: TGTGCCAGCAGCTTAAAGGCCCTAACAGGGGGGGGCACAGATACGCAGTATTTT. This encodes CASSLKALTGGGTDTQYF. V usage is TRBV7-2 and J usage is TRBJ2-3, with D perhaps matching TRBD1 (8 bases). Germline-derived CDR1 and CDR2 are SGHTA and FQGNSA. Trimming pared 2 bases from V and 1 base from J, leaving 19 bases between. CDR3 size: 18 residues.

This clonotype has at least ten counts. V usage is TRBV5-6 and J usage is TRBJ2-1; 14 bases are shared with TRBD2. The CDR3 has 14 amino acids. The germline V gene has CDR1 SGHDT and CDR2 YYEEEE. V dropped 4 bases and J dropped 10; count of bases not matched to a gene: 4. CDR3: CASSLRTSGGEQFF. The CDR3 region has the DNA TGTGCCAGCAGCCTGAGGACTAGCGGGGGGGAGCAGTTCTTC.